These T cell receptor beta chains were read from a single sample in a study of blood T cell repertoires in COVID-19. TCRdb keeps only in-frame clones here, not all; method: immunoSEQ multiplex PCR. Of about 280,000 clones listed, around 90% are singletons. Sequenced input: peripheral blood. These receptors all come from a man aged 45 to 65 with acute or convalescent COVID-19. The CDR3 runs from the conserved cysteine through the conserved F or W. The D gene is left open where the match is weak. The size entry is marked missing in some rows and otherwise reads once, few, many or a size class.

d_gene: .; v_gene: TRBV7-2; j_gene: TRBJ2-7; abundance: .; CDR3nt: TGTGCCGGGAGCGGACGAAATGACTACGAGCAGTACTTC; CDR3aa: CAGSGRNDYEQYF
d_gene: .; v_gene: TRBV18; j_gene: TRBJ1-3; abundance: .; CDR3nt: TGTGCCAGCTCACTCCTAGGGGAATCCTCTGGAAACACCATATATTTT; CDR3aa: CASSLLGESSGNTIYF
d_gene: TRBD1; v_gene: TRBV5-8; j_gene: TRBJ1-1; abundance: .; CDR3nt: TGTGCCAGCAGCCCCCAGGGGGCGAGGACTGAAGCTTTCTTT; CDR3aa: CASSPQGARTEAFF
d_gene: TRBD1; v_gene: TRBV6-4; j_gene: TRBJ2-2; abundance: once; CDR3nt: TGTGCCAGCAGTAGTGGACAGGGGCTAACCGGGGAGCTGTTTTTT; CDR3aa: CASSSGQGLTGELFF
d_gene: .; v_gene: TRBV11-2; j_gene: TRBJ2-2; abundance: .; CDR3nt: TGTGCCAGCAGCTTAGATAGGGCAGGGGCTACGGGGGAGCTGTTTTTT; CDR3aa: CASSLDRAGATGELFF
d_gene: .; v_gene: TRBV13; j_gene: TRBJ2-5; abundance: .; CDR3nt: TGTGCCAGCAGCTTAGGACTATACGGGACCCAGTACTTC; CDR3aa: CASSLGLYGTQYF
d_gene: .; v_gene: TRBV3-1/TRBV3-2; j_gene: TRBJ1-6; abundance: .; CDR3nt: TGTGCCAGCAGCCATTCACAGGGATACGGTTCACCCCTCCACTTT; CDR3aa: CASSHSQGYGSPLHF
d_gene: TRBD1; v_gene: TRBV9; j_gene: TRBJ1-2; abundance: .; CDR3nt: TGTGCCAGCAGCGCTGGGACAGCCCTCTATGGCTACACCTTC; CDR3aa: CASSAGTALYGYTF
d_gene: TRBD1; v_gene: TRBV19; j_gene: TRBJ1-1; abundance: .; CDR3nt: TGTGCCAGCCAAAAAACAGGGGGCTACACTGAAGCTTTCTTT; CDR3aa: CASQKTGGYTEAFF
d_gene: .; v_gene: TRBV29-1; j_gene: TRBJ1-4; abundance: .; CDR3nt: TGCAGCGTTGATTCAGGGGCAAAACTGTTTTTT; CDR3aa: CSVDSGAKLFF
d_gene: .; v_gene: TRBV3-1/TRBV3-2; j_gene: TRBJ1-3; abundance: .; CDR3nt: TGTGCCAGCAGCCAAGGTATAGCCTTTGGAAACACCATATATTTT; CDR3aa: CASSQGIAFGNTIYF
d_gene: TRBD1; v_gene: TRBV2; j_gene: TRBJ1-1; abundance: .; CDR3nt: TGTGCCAGCAAGGGACAGGCTTCTGAAGCTTTCTTT; CDR3aa: CASKGQASEAFF
d_gene: TRBD2; v_gene: TRBV3-1/TRBV3-2; j_gene: TRBJ2-7; abundance: .; CDR3nt: TGTGCCAGCAGCCACACAAGCGGGGGGCCCTCCTACGAGCAGTACTTC; CDR3aa: CASSHTSGGPSYEQYF
d_gene: .; v_gene: TRBV7-2; j_gene: TRBJ1-3; abundance: few; CDR3nt: TGTGCCAGCAGCTTAGTGGGGGGTTCGTTTGGAAACACCATATATTTT; CDR3aa: CASSLVGGSFGNTIYF
d_gene: .; v_gene: TRBV3-1/TRBV3-2; j_gene: TRBJ2-1; abundance: .; CDR3nt: TGTGCCAGCAGCCAAGATACGCGCGCGTCCTACAATGAGCAGTTCTTC; CDR3aa: CASSQDTRASYNEQFF
d_gene: .; v_gene: TRBV6-5; j_gene: TRBJ2-5; abundance: .; CDR3nt: TGTGCCAGCAGCCTTGGACTTGGGGGGGAGACCCAGTACTTC; CDR3aa: CASSLGLGGETQYF
d_gene: TRBD1; v_gene: TRBV15; j_gene: TRBJ1-6; abundance: few; CDR3nt: TGTGCCACCAGCAGAAAATCGACAGGGCCTAATTCACCCCTCCACTTT; CDR3aa: CATSRKSTGPNSPLHF
d_gene: .; v_gene: TRBV7-8; j_gene: TRBJ2-2; abundance: once; CDR3nt: TGTGCCAGCAGCTCGGGACTTCTGAACACCGGGGAGCTGTTTTTT; CDR3aa: CASSSGLLNTGELFF
d_gene: TRBD1; v_gene: TRBV7-9; j_gene: TRBJ2-7; abundance: once; CDR3nt: TGTGCCAGCAGCACCCGGGGGACAGGGATCGGCGAGCAGTACTTC; CDR3aa: CASSTRGTGIGEQYF
d_gene: TRBD1; v_gene: TRBV11-2; j_gene: TRBJ1-1; abundance: .; CDR3nt: TGTGCCAGCAGCTTAGCCCATTACAGGGGGGGAACTGAAGCTTTCTTT; CDR3aa: CASSLAHYRGGTEAFF
d_gene: TRBD1; v_gene: TRBV5-1; j_gene: TRBJ1-4; abundance: once; CDR3nt: TGCGCCACGCAGACAGGGCGAGCAACTAATGAAAAACTGTTTTTT; CDR3aa: CATQTGRATNEKLFF
d_gene: .; v_gene: TRBV30; j_gene: TRBJ1-6; abundance: .; CDR3nt: TGTGCCTGGAGGCGTCCCCCGGGACCCCTCCACTTT; CDR3aa: CAWRRPPGPLHF
d_gene: .; v_gene: TRBV5-8; j_gene: TRBJ1-5; abundance: .; CDR3nt: TGTGCCAGCTCATTCGGAGGGACGCCCCAGCATTTT; CDR3aa: CASSFGGTPQHF
d_gene: .; v_gene: TRBV5-5; j_gene: TRBJ1-3; abundance: .; CDR3nt: TGTGCCAGCAGCGAGGGCTCTGGAAACACCATATATTTT; CDR3aa: CASSEGSGNTIYF
d_gene: .; v_gene: TRBV7-2; j_gene: TRBJ2-7; abundance: once; CDR3nt: TGTGCCAGCAGCTTATCTTCCTACGAGCAGTACTTC; CDR3aa: CASSLSSYEQYF
d_gene: TRBD1; v_gene: TRBV30; j_gene: TRBJ1-4; abundance: once; CDR3nt: TGTGCCTGGGACAGGGCTAGTGAAAAACTGTTTTTT; CDR3aa: CAWDRASEKLFF
d_gene: .; v_gene: TRBV5-1; j_gene: TRBJ2-1; abundance: .; CDR3nt: TGCGCCAGCAGCTTGGGTGGAGAATACAATGAGCAGTTCTTC; CDR3aa: CASSLGGEYNEQFF
d_gene: .; v_gene: TRBV18; j_gene: TRBJ2-5; abundance: .; CDR3nt: TGTGCCAGCTCACCAATCATCCCAGGCCCACCCCAAGAGACCCAGTACTTC; CDR3aa: CASSPIIPGPPQETQYF
d_gene: TRBD2; v_gene: TRBV6-2/TRBV6-3; j_gene: TRBJ2-3; abundance: .; CDR3nt: TGTGCCAGCAGCCTCACTAGCGGGGGGGCCGGTACGCAGTATTTT; CDR3aa: CASSLTSGGAGTQYF
d_gene: .; v_gene: TRBV15; j_gene: TRBJ1-1; abundance: .; CDR3nt: TGTGCCACCAGCAGAGCCCCGACAGAGGAGGCTTTCTTT; CDR3aa: CATSRAPTEEAFF
d_gene: .; v_gene: TRBV11-2; j_gene: TRBJ1-5; abundance: .; CDR3nt: TGTGCCAGCAGCTCAGGGTTTAGCAATCAGCCCCAGCATTTT; CDR3aa: CASSSGFSNQPQHF
d_gene: .; v_gene: TRBV6-1; j_gene: TRBJ1-2; abundance: .; CDR3nt: TGTGCCAGCAGTGAATCTGGGCGCTATGGCTACACCTTC; CDR3aa: CASSESGRYGYTF
d_gene: .; v_gene: TRBV5-1; j_gene: TRBJ2-1; abundance: once; CDR3nt: TGCGCCAGCAGCCTCCAAGGGGTGGAGCAGTTCTTC; CDR3aa: CASSLQGVEQFF
d_gene: .; v_gene: TRBV19; j_gene: TRBJ2-7; abundance: .; CDR3nt: TGTGCCAGTAGTACCAGAGGTCGCCTAACCTACGAGCAGTACTTC; CDR3aa: CASSTRGRLTYEQYF
d_gene: TRBD2; v_gene: TRBV7-9; j_gene: TRBJ2-1; abundance: .; CDR3nt: TGTGCCAGCAGCCGTAGCGGGGCCTCCTACAATGAGCAGTTCTTC; CDR3aa: CASSRSGASYNEQFF
d_gene: .; v_gene: TRBV3-1/TRBV3-2; j_gene: TRBJ1-2; abundance: .; CDR3nt: TGTGCCAGCAGCCTCGACAGGCTGGGTGGCTACACCTTC; CDR3aa: CASSLDRLGGYTF
d_gene: .; v_gene: TRBV7-9; j_gene: TRBJ1-1; abundance: .; CDR3nt: TGTGCCAGCACCGCAGTCAGGGGCGGTGAGGGGCCTGAAGCTTTCTTT; CDR3aa: CASTAVRGGEGPEAFF
d_gene: .; v_gene: TRBV27; j_gene: TRBJ1-5; abundance: .; CDR3nt: TGTGCCAGCAGTTTTTCCAGGGATAGCAATCAGCCCCAGCATTTT; CDR3aa: CASSFSRDSNQPQHF
d_gene: .; v_gene: TRBV6-5; j_gene: TRBJ2-7; abundance: .; CDR3nt: TGTGCCAGCAGCCGCGGCGACCTCTCCTACGAGCAGTACTTC; CDR3aa: CASSRGDLSYEQYF
d_gene: TRBD1; v_gene: TRBV6-5; j_gene: TRBJ1-1; abundance: .; CDR3nt: TGTGCCAGCAGCCCCGGGACAGAGAACACTGAAGCTTTCTTT; CDR3aa: CASSPGTENTEAFF
d_gene: .; v_gene: TRBV19; j_gene: TRBJ1-2; abundance: .; CDR3nt: TGTGCCAGTAGTATGGTCCTGCAGGGAGGAGGCTACACCTTC; CDR3aa: CASSMVLQGGGYTF
d_gene: TRBD1; v_gene: TRBV6-5; j_gene: TRBJ2-7; abundance: .; CDR3nt: TGTGCCAGCAATAGCAGGGACAGGGGGTCCTACGAGCAGTACTTC; CDR3aa: CASNSRDRGSYEQYF
d_gene: TRBD1; v_gene: TRBV7-2; j_gene: TRBJ1-4; abundance: once; CDR3nt: TGTGCCAGCAGCATGGGACAGGGAAACGAAAAACTGTTTTTT; CDR3aa: CASSMGQGNEKLFF
d_gene: TRBD1; v_gene: TRBV7-8; j_gene: TRBJ2-1; abundance: .; CDR3nt: TGTGCCAGCAGCTACGGACAGGGGGCGGCCGAGCAGTTCTTC; CDR3aa: CASSYGQGAAEQFF
d_gene: .; v_gene: TRBV18; j_gene: TRBJ1-2; abundance: .; CDR3nt: TGTGCCAGCTCACCCGGGGTCAACTATGGCTACACCTTC; CDR3aa: CASSPGVNYGYTF
d_gene: TRBD1; v_gene: TRBV5-1; j_gene: TRBJ2-2; abundance: .; CDR3nt: TGCGCCAGCAGCTTCACGACAGGGGGCCGCACCGGGGAGCTGTTTTTT; CDR3aa: CASSFTTGGRTGELFF
d_gene: .; v_gene: TRBV6-5; j_gene: TRBJ2-7; abundance: few; CDR3nt: TGTGCCAGCAGTCGTGGCAGTCCAAGCTCCTACGAGCAGTACTTC; CDR3aa: CASSRGSPSSYEQYF
d_gene: TRBD1; v_gene: TRBV11-1; j_gene: TRBJ1-2; abundance: once; CDR3nt: TGTGCCAGCAGCGCGGGACAGACCTATGGCTACACCTTC; CDR3aa: CASSAGQTYGYTF
d_gene: TRBD2; v_gene: TRBV5-6; j_gene: TRBJ2-5; abundance: .; CDR3nt: TGTGCCAGCAGCTGGGAATCGGGACTAGGGGGGGAGACCCAGTACTTC; CDR3aa: CASSWESGLGGETQYF
d_gene: TRBD2; v_gene: TRBV2; j_gene: TRBJ2-7; abundance: .; CDR3nt: TGTGCCAGCAGCGAACTAGCGGGGGGGCCTGAGGAGCAGTACTTC; CDR3aa: CASSELAGGPEEQYF
d_gene: .; v_gene: TRBV19; j_gene: TRBJ1-3; abundance: .; CDR3nt: TGTGCCAGTAGTCTTACTAGCTCTGGAAACACCATATATTTT; CDR3aa: CASSLTSSGNTIYF
d_gene: TRBD1; v_gene: TRBV13; j_gene: TRBJ1-2; abundance: .; CDR3nt: TGTGCCAGCAGCTCCCTTTCGGGACAGCTGTACTATGGCTACACCTTC; CDR3aa: CASSSLSGQLYYGYTF
d_gene: .; v_gene: TRBV20-1; j_gene: TRBJ1-1; abundance: .; CDR3nt: TGCAGTGCTAGACCCCGGACTGAAGCTTTCTTT; CDR3aa: CSARPRTEAFF